A selection of T cell receptor beta chains follows, all from one sample in a study of glioma-infiltrating T cells after dendritic cell vaccination. Repertoires were generated with immunoSEQ multiplex PCR, while TCRdb's copy carries only in-frame clones and drops some. The data show roughly 83,000 clones, 85% to 90% seen once. The sample here was blood, taken before dendritic cell vaccination. These TCRs come from a human donor with glioblastoma. Both conserved end residues are part of each CDR3. Fields, in order: J gene, clone size, D gene, V gene, CDR3 protein, CDR3 DNA. A D gene is named only where the DNA matches it firmly. Clone sizes are given selectively: once, few, many, or a class where the clone is expanded.

TRBJ2-7	-	-	TRBV28	CASSFGLATFSYEQYF	TGTGCCAGCAGTTTCGGTCTAGCGACATTCTCCTACGAGCAGTACTTC
TRBJ2-7	-	TRBD2	TRBV7-2	CASSLVVGGSYEQYF	TGTGCCAGCAGCTTAGTGGTGGGGGGGTCCTACGAGCAGTACTTC
TRBJ2-4	-	-	TRBV2	CASSLGQGLAKNIQYF	TGTGCCAGCAGTTTAGGCCAGGGACTAGCCAAAAACATTCAGTACTTC
TRBJ2-2	-	TRBD2	TRBV10-2	CASTEIGMLAGAGELFF	TGCGCCAGCACAGAGATCGGGATGCTAGCGGGGGCCGGGGAGCTGTTTTTT
TRBJ2-2	-	-	TRBV2	CASSEAGPGELFF	TGTGCCAGCAGTGAGGCGGGGCCCGGGGAGCTGTTTTTT
TRBJ2-7	-	-	TRBV4-1	CASSQEGYLEQYF	TGCGCCAGCAGCCAAGAGGGCTACCTGGAGCAGTACTTC
TRBJ1-4	-	TRBD1	TRBV6-5	CASSYSGQGIGEKLFF	TGTGCCAGCAGTTACTCGGGACAGGGAATAGGGGAAAAACTGTTTTTT
TRBJ2-7	once	-	TRBV7-7	CASSLGPGVSYEQYF	TGTGCCAGCAGCTTAGGCCCGGGGGTCTCCTACGAGCAGTACTTC
TRBJ2-1	once	TRBD2	TRBV7-9	CASSLGKTSGSSHEQFF	TGTGCCAGCAGCTTAGGAAAAACTAGCGGGAGTTCTCATGAGCAGTTCTTC
TRBJ2-3	-	TRBD2	TRBV5-4	CASSPEASGGLDTQYF	TGTGCCAGCAGCCCTGAGGCTAGCGGGGGGTTGGATACGCAGTATTTT
TRBJ2-2	-	TRBD2	TRBV7-3	CASSLEAGGNTGELFF	TGTGCCAGCAGCTTGGAGGCGGGGGGAAACACCGGGGAGCTGTTTTTT
TRBJ2-1	-	TRBD1	TRBV5-6	CASSRQGDDIFDEQFF	TGTGCCAGCAGCAGACAGGGGGATGACATATTCGATGAGCAGTTCTTC
TRBJ2-4	-	-	TRBV28	CASSLPDSRTKNIQYF	TGTGCCAGCAGCCTACCCGACAGCCGAACCAAAAACATTCAGTACTTC
TRBJ1-1	-	-	TRBV30	CAWSDRPNTEAFF	TGTGCCTGGAGTGACAGGCCGAACACTGAAGCTTTCTTT
TRBJ2-1	-	-	TRBV7-7	CASSLSSLRKQFF	TGTGCCAGCAGCTTGAGTTCTCTCCGAAAGCAGTTCTTC
TRBJ2-7	-	TRBD2	TRBV5-8	CASSLALAVYEQYF	TGTGCCAGCAGCTTGGCCCTAGCGGTCTACGAGCAGTACTTC
TRBJ2-7	-	-	TRBV29-1	CSVELALSSYEQYF	TGCAGCGTTGAACTAGCGTTGAGCTCCTACGAGCAGTACTTC
TRBJ2-5	-	TRBD2	TRBV27	CASLRAGREETETQYF	TGTGCCAGCCTCCGAGCAGGGCGGGAGGAGACGGAGACCCAGTACTTC
TRBJ2-7	-	TRBD2	TRBV27	CASSLSFGTSGYEQYF	TGTGCCAGCAGTTTATCTTTCGGGACTAGCGGATACGAGCAGTACTTC
TRBJ2-5	-	TRBD1	TRBV29-1	CSVGTGGGQETQYF	TGCAGCGTGGGGACAGGGGGCGGACAAGAGACCCAGTACTTC
TRBJ2-1	-	TRBD1	TRBV5-1	CASSLNRDRAYNEQFF	TGCGCCAGCAGCTTAAACCGGGACAGGGCGTACAATGAGCAGTTCTTC
TRBJ2-1	-	TRBD1	TRBV6-5	CATMGQGGYNEQFF	TGTGCCACCATGGGACAGGGGGGCTACAATGAGCAGTTCTTC
TRBJ2-1	-	TRBD2	TRBV30	CAWTLYAGVNNEQFF	TGTGCCTGGACTCTTTACGCGGGAGTTAACAATGAGCAGTTCTTC